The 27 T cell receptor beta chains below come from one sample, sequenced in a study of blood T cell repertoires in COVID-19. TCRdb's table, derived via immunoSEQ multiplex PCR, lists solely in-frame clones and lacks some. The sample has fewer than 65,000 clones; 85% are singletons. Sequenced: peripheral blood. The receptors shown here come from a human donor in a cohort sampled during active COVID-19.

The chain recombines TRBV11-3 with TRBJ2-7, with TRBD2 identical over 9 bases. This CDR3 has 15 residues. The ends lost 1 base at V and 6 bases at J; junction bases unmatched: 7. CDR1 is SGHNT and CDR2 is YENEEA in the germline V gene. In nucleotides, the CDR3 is TGTGCCAGCAGCTTAGTGGGGGCAGCGGGGGGCGAGCAGTACTTC. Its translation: CASSLVGAAGGEQYF.

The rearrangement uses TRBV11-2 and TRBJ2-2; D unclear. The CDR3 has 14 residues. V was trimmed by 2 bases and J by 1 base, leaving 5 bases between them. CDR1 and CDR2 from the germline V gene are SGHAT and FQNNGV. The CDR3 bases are TGTGCCAGCAGCTTATCCAGGAACACCGGGGAGCTGTTTTTT. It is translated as CASSLSRNTGELFF.

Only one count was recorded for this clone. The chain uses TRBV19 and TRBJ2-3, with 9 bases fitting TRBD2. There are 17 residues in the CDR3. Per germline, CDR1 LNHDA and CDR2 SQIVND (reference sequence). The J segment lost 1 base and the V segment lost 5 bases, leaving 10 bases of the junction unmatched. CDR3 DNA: TGTGCCAGTAGTGGCGGGGGGGGTACTAGAGGCACAGATACGCAGTATTTT. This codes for CASSGGGGTRGTDTQYF.

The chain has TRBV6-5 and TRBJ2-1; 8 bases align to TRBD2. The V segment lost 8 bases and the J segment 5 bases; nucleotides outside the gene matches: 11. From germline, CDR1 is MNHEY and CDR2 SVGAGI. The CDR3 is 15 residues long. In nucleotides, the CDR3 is TGTGCCAGCCGTCCCGGTGGTAGCGGGAACAATGAGCAGTTCTTC. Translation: CASRPGGSGNNEQFF.

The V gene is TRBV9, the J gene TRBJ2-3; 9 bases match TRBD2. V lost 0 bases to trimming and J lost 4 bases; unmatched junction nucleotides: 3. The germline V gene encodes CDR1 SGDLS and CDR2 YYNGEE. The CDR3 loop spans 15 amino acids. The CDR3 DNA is TGTGCCAGCAGCGTAGATGCTAGCGGGGCAGATACGCAGTATTTT. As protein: CASSVDASGADTQYF.

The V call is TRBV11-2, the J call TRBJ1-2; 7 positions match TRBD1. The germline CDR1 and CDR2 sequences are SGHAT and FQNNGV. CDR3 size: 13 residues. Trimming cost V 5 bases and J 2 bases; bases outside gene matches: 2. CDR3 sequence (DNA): TGTGCCAGCAGCCCACAGGGGAACTATGGCTACACCTTC. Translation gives CASSPQGNYGYTF.

CDR3 loop: CASSLDANSYEQYF. CDR3 coding DNA: TGTGCCAGCAGCTTAGACGCGAACTCCTACGAGCAGTACTTC. The chain uses TRBV7-9 and TRBJ2-7; D remains ambiguous. V dropped 1 base and J dropped 0 bases, with 7 bases sitting between them. Germline V lookup: CDR1 SEHNR, CDR2 FQNEAQ (reference sequence). This CDR3 has 14 residues.

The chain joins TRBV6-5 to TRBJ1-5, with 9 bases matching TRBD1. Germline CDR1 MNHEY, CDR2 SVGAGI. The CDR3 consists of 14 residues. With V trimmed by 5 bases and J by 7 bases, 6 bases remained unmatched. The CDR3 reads CASSPRTGAQPQHF. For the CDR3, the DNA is TGTGCCAGCAGTCCCCGGACAGGGGCCCAGCCCCAGCATTTT.

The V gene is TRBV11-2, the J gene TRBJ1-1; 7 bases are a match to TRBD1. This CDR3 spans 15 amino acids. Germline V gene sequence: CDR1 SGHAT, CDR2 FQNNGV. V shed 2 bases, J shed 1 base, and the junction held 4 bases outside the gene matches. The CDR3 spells CASSLRWDRNTEAFF. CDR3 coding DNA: TGTGCCAGCAGCTTAAGGTGGGACAGGAACACTGAAGCTTTCTTT.

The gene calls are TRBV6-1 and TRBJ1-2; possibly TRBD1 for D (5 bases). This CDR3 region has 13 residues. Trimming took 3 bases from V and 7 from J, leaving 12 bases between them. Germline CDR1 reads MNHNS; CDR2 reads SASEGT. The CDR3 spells CASSEGGAGGYTF. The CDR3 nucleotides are TGTGCCAGCAGTGAGGGAGGGGCGGGTGGCTACACCTTC.

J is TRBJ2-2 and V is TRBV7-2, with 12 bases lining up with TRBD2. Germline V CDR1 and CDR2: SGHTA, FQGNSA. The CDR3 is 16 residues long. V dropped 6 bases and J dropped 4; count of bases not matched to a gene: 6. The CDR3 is CASRSSGGVSTGELFF. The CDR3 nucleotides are TGTGCCAGCAGGTCTAGCGGGGGGGTTAGCACCGGGGAGCTGTTTTTT.

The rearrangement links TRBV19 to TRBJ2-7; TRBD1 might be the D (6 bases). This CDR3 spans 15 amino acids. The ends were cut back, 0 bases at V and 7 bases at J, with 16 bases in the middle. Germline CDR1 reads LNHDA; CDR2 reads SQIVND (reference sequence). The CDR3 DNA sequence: TGTGCCAGTAGTATAGATCTGCCAGGGGTAGAGGAGCAGTACTTC. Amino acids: CASSIDLPGVEEQYF.

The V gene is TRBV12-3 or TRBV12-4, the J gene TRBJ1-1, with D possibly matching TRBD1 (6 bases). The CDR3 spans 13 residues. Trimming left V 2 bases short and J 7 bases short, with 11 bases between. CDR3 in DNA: TGTGCCAGCAGTTTACCCGGACAGTTTGAAGCTTTCTTT. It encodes CASSLPGQFEAFF.

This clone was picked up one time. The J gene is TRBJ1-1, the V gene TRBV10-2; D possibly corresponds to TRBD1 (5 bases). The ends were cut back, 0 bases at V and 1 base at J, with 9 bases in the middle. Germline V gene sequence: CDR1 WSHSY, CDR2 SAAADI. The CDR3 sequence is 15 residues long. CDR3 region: CASSESGGENTEAFF. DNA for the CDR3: TGCGCCAGCAGTGAGTCGGGGGGGGAGAACACTGAAGCTTTCTTT.

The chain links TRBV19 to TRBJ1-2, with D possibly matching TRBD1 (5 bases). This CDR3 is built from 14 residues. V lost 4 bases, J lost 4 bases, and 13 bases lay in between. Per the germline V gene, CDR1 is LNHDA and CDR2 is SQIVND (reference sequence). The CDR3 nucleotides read TGTGCCAGTAGTACTCCGACGACAGTCTATGGCTACACCTTC. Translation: CASSTPTTVYGYTF.

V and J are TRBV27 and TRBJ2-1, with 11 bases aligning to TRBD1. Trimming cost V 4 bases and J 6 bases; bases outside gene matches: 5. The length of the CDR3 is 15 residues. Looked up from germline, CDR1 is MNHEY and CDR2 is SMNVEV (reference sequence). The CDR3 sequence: CASSSGTGGTNEQFF. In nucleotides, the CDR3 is TGTGCCAGCAGTTCCGGGACAGGGGGTACCAATGAGCAGTTCTTC.

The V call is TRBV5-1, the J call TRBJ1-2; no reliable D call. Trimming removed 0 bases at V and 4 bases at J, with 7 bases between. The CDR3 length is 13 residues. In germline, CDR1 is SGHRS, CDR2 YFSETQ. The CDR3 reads CASSLAGGYGYTF. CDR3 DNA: TGCGCCAGCAGCTTGGCCGGCGGCTATGGCTACACCTTC. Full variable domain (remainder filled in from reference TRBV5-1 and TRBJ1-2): KAGVTQTPRYLIKTRGQQVTLSCSPISGHRSVSWYQQTPGQGLQFLFEYFSETQRNKGNFPGRFSGRQFSNSRSEMNVSTLELGDSALYLCASSLAGGYGYTFGSGTRLTVV.

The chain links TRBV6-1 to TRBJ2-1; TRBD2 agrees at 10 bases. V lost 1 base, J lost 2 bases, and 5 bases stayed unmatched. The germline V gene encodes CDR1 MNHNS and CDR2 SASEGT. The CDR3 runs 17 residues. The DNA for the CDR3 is TGTGCCAGCAGTGAAGAGACTAGCGGGCCTCCCTACAATGAGCAGTTCTTC. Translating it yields CASSEETSGPPYNEQFF.

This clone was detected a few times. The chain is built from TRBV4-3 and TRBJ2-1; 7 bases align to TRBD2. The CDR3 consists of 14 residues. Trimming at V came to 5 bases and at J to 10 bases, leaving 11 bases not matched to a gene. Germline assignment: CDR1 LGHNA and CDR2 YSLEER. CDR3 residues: CASSVTGGPGEQFF. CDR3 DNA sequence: TGCGCCAGCAGCGTTACGGGGGGACCGGGGGAGCAGTTCTTC.

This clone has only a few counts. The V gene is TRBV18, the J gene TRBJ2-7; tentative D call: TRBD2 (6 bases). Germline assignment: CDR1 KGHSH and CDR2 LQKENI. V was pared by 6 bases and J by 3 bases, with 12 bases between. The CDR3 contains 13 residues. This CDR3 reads CASSFGGFYEQYF. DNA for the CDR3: TGTGCCAGCTCCTTCGGGGGATTCTACGAGCAGTACTTC.

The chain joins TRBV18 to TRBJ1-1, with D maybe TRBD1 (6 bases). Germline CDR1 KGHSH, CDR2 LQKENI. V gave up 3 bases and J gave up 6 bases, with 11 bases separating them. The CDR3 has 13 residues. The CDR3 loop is CASSPTEGAEAFF. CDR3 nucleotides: TGTGCCAGCTCACCCACTGAGGGGGCTGAAGCTTTCTTT.

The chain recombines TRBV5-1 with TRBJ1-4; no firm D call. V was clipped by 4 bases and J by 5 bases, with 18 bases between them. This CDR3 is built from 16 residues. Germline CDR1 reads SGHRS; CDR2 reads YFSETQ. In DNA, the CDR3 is TGCGCCAGCAGCGCCGCCCCGGGTGGACTCAATGAAAAACTGTTTTTT. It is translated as CASSAAPGGLNEKLFF.

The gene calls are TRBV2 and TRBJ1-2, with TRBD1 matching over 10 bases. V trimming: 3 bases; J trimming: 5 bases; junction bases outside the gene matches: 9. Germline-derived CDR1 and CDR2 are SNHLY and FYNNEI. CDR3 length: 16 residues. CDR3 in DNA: TGTGCCAGCAGTGAGTGGGGACAGGGGATTAAGTATGGCTACACCTTC. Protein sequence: CASSEWGQGIKYGYTF.

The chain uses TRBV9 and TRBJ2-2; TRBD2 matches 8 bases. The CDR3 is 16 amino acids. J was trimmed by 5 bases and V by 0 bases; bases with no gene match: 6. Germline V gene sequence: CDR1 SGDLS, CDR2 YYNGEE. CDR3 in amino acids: CASSVVAGPGTGELFF. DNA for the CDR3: TGTGCCAGCAGCGTAGTAGCGGGGCCGGGGACCGGGGAGCTGTTTTTT.

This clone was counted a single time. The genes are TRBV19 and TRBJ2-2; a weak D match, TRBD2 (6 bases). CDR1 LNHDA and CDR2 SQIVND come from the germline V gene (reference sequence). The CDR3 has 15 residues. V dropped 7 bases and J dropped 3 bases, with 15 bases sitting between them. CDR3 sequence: CASTGGTLYTGELFF. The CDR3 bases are TGTGCCAGTACCGGAGGGACCTTATACACCGGGGAGCTGTTTTTT.

The CDR3, as DNA: TGTGCCAGCAGCTTTGGACAGGGTTACTACAATGAGCAGTTCTTC. Its translation: CASSFGQGYYNEQFF. The V and J genes are TRBV7-3 and TRBJ2-1, with 8 bases that match TRBD1. Germline loops: CDR1 SGHTA, CDR2 FQGTGA. CDR3 size: 15 residues. J was trimmed by 3 bases and V by 3 bases; bases with no gene match: 4.

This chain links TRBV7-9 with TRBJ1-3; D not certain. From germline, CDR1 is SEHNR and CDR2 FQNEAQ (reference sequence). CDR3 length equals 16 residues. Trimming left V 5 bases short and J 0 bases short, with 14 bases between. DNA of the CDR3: TGTGCCAGCAGCCTAGGTGGAGGAGGCTCTGGAAACACCATATATTTT. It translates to CASSLGGGGSGNTIYF. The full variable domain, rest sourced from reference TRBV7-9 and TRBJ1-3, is DTGVSQNPRHKITKRGQNVTFRCDPISEHNRLYWYRQTLGQGPEFLTYFQNEAQLEKSRLLSDRFSAERPKGSFSTLEIQRTEQGDSAMYLCASSLGGGGSGNTIYFGEGSWLTVV.